A selection of T cell receptor beta chains follows, all from one sample in a study of T cell clones after liver transplantation. Here immunoSEQ multiplex PCR was the method, and the copy in TCRdb shows in-frame clones only, minus some. The sample has about 20,000 clones, 85% to 90% seen once. This material consisted of CD8+ T cells from blood, taken 46 months after liver transplant. The receptors come from a human patient who received a liver transplant. Some T cells here may be from the graft donor. Each CDR3 is given with its conserved first and last residue. Fields, in order: V gene, clone size, D gene, J gene, CDR3 length, CDR3 protein, CDR3 DNA. D genes are given only for firm matches. The size entry is marked missing in some rows and otherwise reads once, few, many or a size class.

v_gene: TRBV28; abundance: once; d_gene: .; j_gene: TRBJ2-1; len: 14; CDR3aa: CASSLTGEDDEQFF; CDR3nt: TGTGCCAGCAGTTTAACAGGGGAGGACGATGAGCAGTTCTTC
v_gene: TRBV5-1; abundance: .; d_gene: .; j_gene: TRBJ1-2; len: 16; CDR3aa: CASSLTSDSLDYGYTF; CDR3nt: TGCGCCAGCAGCTTGACCTCGGACAGCCTAGACTATGGCTACACCTTC
v_gene: TRBV28; abundance: .; d_gene: TRBD1; j_gene: TRBJ1-5; len: 16; CDR3aa: CASSFQQGARIQPQHF; CDR3nt: TGTGCCAGCAGTTTTCAACAGGGGGCGCGGATTCAGCCCCAGCATTTT
v_gene: TRBV14; abundance: .; d_gene: .; j_gene: TRBJ1-1; len: 15; CDR3aa: CASSQVIGANTEAFF; CDR3nt: TGTGCCAGCAGCCAAGTAATAGGTGCCAACACTGAAGCTTTCTTT
v_gene: TRBV5-6; abundance: .; d_gene: TRBD1; j_gene: TRBJ2-7; len: 15; CDR3aa: CASSWDRTYSYEQYF; CDR3nt: TGTGCCAGCAGCTGGGACAGGACCTACTCCTACGAGCAGTACTTC
v_gene: TRBV5-1; abundance: few; d_gene: .; j_gene: TRBJ1-1; len: 16; CDR3aa: CASSFPFYAVITEAFF; CDR3nt: TGCGCCAGCAGCTTTCCTTTTTATGCAGTAATCACTGAAGCTTTCTTT
v_gene: TRBV9; abundance: few; d_gene: TRBD1; j_gene: TRBJ2-7; len: 15; CDR3aa: CASSPGTGGSYEQYF; CDR3nt: TGTGCCAGCAGCCCGGGGACAGGGGGCTCCTACGAGCAGTACTTC
v_gene: TRBV28; abundance: medium-sized; d_gene: TRBD2; j_gene: TRBJ2-2; len: 15; CDR3aa: CASRSTSGSFGELFF; CDR3nt: TGTGCCAGCAGATCGACTAGCGGGAGTTTCGGGGAGCTGTTTTTT
v_gene: TRBV4-1; abundance: .; d_gene: TRBD2; j_gene: TRBJ2-1; len: 15; CDR3aa: CASSQEGLAYNEQFF; CDR3nt: TGCGCCAGCAGCCAAGAAGGACTAGCGTACAATGAGCAGTTCTTC
v_gene: TRBV5-4; abundance: .; d_gene: .; j_gene: TRBJ2-7; len: 13; CDR3aa: CASSLGAGYEQYF; CDR3nt: TGTGCCAGCAGCTTGGGGGCCGGCTACGAGCAGTACTTC
v_gene: TRBV27; abundance: .; d_gene: TRBD1; j_gene: TRBJ2-7; len: 13; CDR3aa: CASSQGVEYEQYF; CDR3nt: TGTGCCAGCAGCCAGGGGGTGGAATATGAGCAGTACTTC
v_gene: TRBV15; abundance: .; d_gene: TRBD2; j_gene: TRBJ2-7; len: 14; CDR3aa: CATSRGREGYEQYF; CDR3nt: TGTGCCACCAGCAGAGGTAGGGAGGGCTACGAGCAGTACTTC
v_gene: TRBV7-8; abundance: .; d_gene: .; j_gene: TRBJ2-7; len: 13; CDR3aa: CASSRGPSYEQYF; CDR3nt: TGTGCCAGCAGCCGCGGACCATCCTACGAGCAGTACTTC
v_gene: TRBV29-1; abundance: .; d_gene: TRBD2; j_gene: TRBJ2-2; len: 15; CDR3aa: CSVELAGGYTGELFF; CDR3nt: TGCAGCGTTGAACTCGCGGGAGGATACACCGGGGAGCTGTTTTTT
v_gene: TRBV11-2; abundance: few; d_gene: .; j_gene: TRBJ2-6; len: 17; CDR3aa: CARGGGQVISGANVLTF; CDR3nt: TGTGCCCGCGGGGGGGGACAGGTTATCTCTGGGGCCAACGTCCTGACTTTC
v_gene: TRBV11-2; abundance: few; d_gene: .; j_gene: TRBJ2-7; len: 13; CDR3aa: CASSPGRMNEQYF; CDR3nt: TGTGCCAGCAGCCCCGGACGGATGAACGAGCAGTACTTC
v_gene: TRBV7-9; abundance: .; d_gene: .; j_gene: TRBJ1-2; len: 11; CDR3aa: CASSGLTGYTF; CDR3nt: TGTGCCAGCAGCGGATTGACCGGCTACACCTTC
v_gene: TRBV27; abundance: .; d_gene: TRBD2; j_gene: TRBJ2-3; len: 15; CDR3aa: CASSDSGRRTDTQYF; CDR3nt: TGTGCCAGCAGCGATAGCGGGAGGAGGACAGATACGCAGTATTTT
v_gene: TRBV29-1; abundance: .; d_gene: TRBD1; j_gene: TRBJ1-2; len: 13; CDR3aa: CSVDRGRRGGYTF; CDR3nt: TGCAGCGTCGACAGGGGGCGACGTGGTGGCTACACCTTC
v_gene: TRBV15; abundance: .; d_gene: TRBD1; j_gene: TRBJ2-1; len: 15; CDR3aa: CATVRDRGVYNEQFF; CDR3nt: TGTGCCACCGTCAGGGACAGGGGTGTCTACAATGAGCAGTTCTTC
v_gene: TRBV7-9; abundance: .; d_gene: .; j_gene: TRBJ2-3; len: 16; CDR3aa: CASRAGASENTDTQYF; CDR3nt: TGTGCCAGCAGAGCCGGGGCGAGCGAGAATACAGATACGCAGTATTTT
v_gene: TRBV7-6; abundance: .; d_gene: TRBD2; j_gene: TRBJ2-2; len: 15; CDR3aa: CASSLAWGGTGELFF; CDR3nt: TGTGCCAGCAGCTTAGCTTGGGGGGGCACCGGGGAGCTGTTTTTT